The rows below give T cell receptor beta chains drawn from one sample of a study of blood T cell repertoires in COVID-19. Profiling relied on immunoSEQ multiplex PCR, and the TCRdb table lists in-frame clones only, not all of them. The data contain 200,000 to 250,000 clones, roughly 89% of them singletons. The sample was peripheral blood. The receptors stem from a man in his sixties who had recovered from COVID-19. The conserved cysteine and the conserved F or W are not part of the CDR3 here. The order of the fields is CDR3 length, J gene, V gene, CDR3 protein.

len: 11; j_gene: TRBJ1-1; v_gene: TRBV15; CDR3aa: ATSRGLLDGAF
len: 15; j_gene: TRBJ2-6; v_gene: TRBV5-1; CDR3aa: ASSTGGPLSGANVLT
len: 13; j_gene: TRBJ2-7; v_gene: TRBV27; CDR3aa: ASSLQGAFPYEQY
len: 14; j_gene: TRBJ2-3; v_gene: TRBV4-1; CDR3aa: ASSPLAGGSTDTQY
len: 14; j_gene: TRBJ2-1; v_gene: TRBV24-1; CDR3aa: ATSETGTMKYNEQF
len: 13; j_gene: TRBJ2-6; v_gene: TRBV25-1; CDR3aa: ATAGPASGANVLT
len: 10; j_gene: TRBJ1-3; v_gene: TRBV20-1; CDR3aa: SASMSGHTIY
len: 15; j_gene: TRBJ2-6; v_gene: TRBV5-1; CDR3aa: ASSGSSALSGANVLT
len: 13; j_gene: TRBJ1-5; v_gene: TRBV5-1; CDR3aa: ASSLGQHSNQPQH
len: 11; j_gene: TRBJ1-2; v_gene: TRBV4-2; CDR3aa: ASSQGTEYGYT
len: 10; j_gene: TRBJ2-7; v_gene: TRBV6-1; CDR3aa: ASSEPPSGGS
len: 16; j_gene: TRBJ1-6; v_gene: TRBV30; CDR3aa: AWSVHQGQSSYNSPLH
len: 11; j_gene: TRBJ1-1; v_gene: TRBV7-2; CDR3aa: ASIPPGNAEAF
len: 12; j_gene: TRBJ2-1; v_gene: TRBV2; CDR3aa: ANGGAGSYNEQF
len: 12; j_gene: TRBJ2-7; v_gene: TRBV28; CDR3aa: ASSLFGGAYEQY
len: 13; j_gene: TRBJ2-7; v_gene: TRBV7-9; CDR3aa: ASSPAGRTSYEQY
len: 12; j_gene: TRBJ1-1; v_gene: TRBV18; CDR3aa: ASSPRQGATEAF
len: 14; j_gene: TRBJ2-2; v_gene: TRBV10-2; CDR3aa: ASSGRQGSNTGELF
len: 13; j_gene: TRBJ2-3; v_gene: TRBV28; CDR3aa: ASSSPGLRTDTQY
len: 11; j_gene: TRBJ2-1; v_gene: TRBV7-9; CDR3aa: ASSSTGFGEQF
len: 13; j_gene: TRBJ2-3; v_gene: TRBV7-2; CDR3aa: ASSLPGLAGEAQY
len: 15; j_gene: TRBJ1-1; v_gene: TRBV6-2/TRBV6-3; CDR3aa: ASSYRNRGLRVTEAF
len: 12; j_gene: TRBJ1-3; v_gene: TRBV7-9; CDR3aa: ASSLGQGDYTIY
len: 9; j_gene: -; v_gene: TRBV24-1; CDR3aa: ATSDLSGQY
len: 14; j_gene: TRBJ1-3; v_gene: TRBV11-2; CDR3aa: ASSLGDTGGRSTIY
len: 12; j_gene: TRBJ2-7; v_gene: TRBV2; CDR3aa: ASSRDRSSYEQY
len: 12; j_gene: TRBJ2-4; v_gene: TRBV30; CDR3aa: AWAQAGVKNIQY
len: 13; j_gene: TRBJ1-2; v_gene: TRBV3-1/TRBV3-2; CDR3aa: ASSRGQGPSYGYT
len: 13; j_gene: TRBJ2-7; v_gene: TRBV11-1; CDR3aa: ASSLVPVKSYEQY
len: 13; j_gene: TRBJ1-6; v_gene: TRBV7-3; CDR3aa: ASSRDSSYNSPLH
len: 17; j_gene: TRBJ2-2; v_gene: TRBV12-5; CDR3aa: ASGLVRGGRARYTGELF
len: 15; j_gene: TRBJ2-3; v_gene: TRBV5-1; CDR3aa: ASSLGGGRGGTDTQY
len: 11; j_gene: TRBJ1-1; v_gene: TRBV6-5; CDR3aa: ASSLERNTEAF